The 32 T cell receptor beta chains below were found in one sample sequenced in a study of T cells in Graves' hyperthyroidism and ophthalmopathy. Template material for amplifying TCR beta CDR3 regions consisted of RNA transcripts. A first-round RT-PCR of the TCR CDR3 used the HTBI primer set. Each CDR3 protein gets one entry after TCRdb re-called the multiplex PCR reads with MiXCR. The sample holds around 600,000 distinct CDR3 sequences; approximately 15% are singletons and the top ten take around 7.8%. Material for sequencing was blood. These receptors were taken from a woman in her twenties or thirties with Graves' hyperthyroidism.

V is TRBV18 and J is TRBJ2-1; D gene unclear. The germline V gene has CDR1 KGHSH and CDR2 LQKENI. The CDR3 has 13 residues. V was trimmed by 4 bases and J by 8 bases, leaving 12 bases between them. The CDR3 is CASSLRVRDEQFF. CDR3 DNA sequence: TGTGCCAGCTCACTACGAGTTCGAGATGAGCAGTTCTTC.

This clonotype came up many times. The DNA for the CDR3 is TGTGCCAGCAGCTTAGGAGACGCACATGAGCAGTTCTTC. Translation: CASSLGDAHEQFF. The chain employs TRBV7-9 and TRBJ2-1, with no clear D. Germline CDR1 reads SEHNR; CDR2 reads FQNEAQ (reference sequence). V lost 1 base, J lost 8 bases, and 9 bases lay in between. This CDR3 comprises 13 residues.

The V and J genes are TRBV4-1 and TRBJ2-5; 7 positions agree with TRBD1. The ends lost 4 bases at V and 2 bases at J; junction bases unmatched: 7. Germline lookup yields CDR1 MGHRA and CDR2 YSYEKL. This CDR3 has 15 residues. The CDR3 here is CASSPFDREQETQYF. The CDR3 DNA sequence: TGCGCCAGCAGCCCCTTCGACAGGGAACAAGAGACCCAGTACTTC.

This clonotype has at least ten counts. This chain uses TRBV7-2 with TRBJ2-6; 10 positions match TRBD1. CDR3 length: 16 amino acids. Trimming took 11 bases from V and 1 from J; bases not matched to a gene: 8. The germline V gene has CDR1 SGHTA and CDR2 FQGNSA. The CDR3 spells CAGGDRGVSGANVLTF. CDR3 nucleotides: TGTGCCGGCGGGGACAGGGGTGTTTCTGGGGCCAACGTCCTGACTTTC.

As regards this clonotype: At one end, the junction sequence differs from germline, possibly due to a read error. V is TRBV27 and J is TRBJ2-7, with D possibly called TRBD1 or TRBD2 (5 bases each). The germline gives CDR1 MNHEY, CDR2 SMNVEV (reference sequence). CDR3 length equals 12 residues. In nucleotides, the CDR3 is TGTGCCTGCAGCCCAACGGGACACGAGCAGTACTTC. Protein product: CACSPTGHEQYF.

The V call is TRBV4-2, the J call TRBJ2-7, with 9 bases fitting TRBD2. The length of the CDR3 is 15 residues. Trimming took 4 bases from V and 1 from J; bases not matched to a gene: 5. Germline V CDR1 and CDR2: LGHNA, YNFKEQ. CDR3 amino acids: CASSLSSGKSYEQYF. In nucleotides, the CDR3 is TGTGCCAGCAGCCTTTCTAGCGGGAAATCCTACGAGCAGTACTTC.

This clonotype was detected many times. This chain joins TRBV20-1 and TRBJ2-1; no reliable D call. Deletions cut 5 bases from V and 0 bases from J, with 11 bases between. The CDR3 length is 14 residues. Per the germline V gene, CDR1 is DFQATT and CDR2 is SNEGSKA (reference sequence). The CDR3 DNA reads TGCAGTGCTGATGGCGATGCCTCCTACAATGAGCAGTTCTTC. Translation gives CSADGDASYNEQFF.

This clonotype was seen repeatedly, ten times or more. The gene calls are TRBV5-4 and TRBJ2-1; TRBD2 matches 14 bases. The V gene end was trimmed by 3 bases and the J gene end by 10 bases; junction bases not matched to a gene: 9. The CDR3 has 16 residues. Germline CDR1 and CDR2: SGHNT and YYREEE (reference sequence). CDR3 in DNA: TGTGCCAGCAGCTCTCCGGGACTAGCGGGAGTAGGGGAGCAGTTCTTC. Translation: CASSSPGLAGVGEQFF.

Ten or more counts support this clonotype. The chain combines TRBV3-1 with TRBJ2-3; no reliable D call. The V gene lost 0 bases and the J gene lost 6 bases, with 7 bases spanning the gap. CDR3 length: 13 residues. Germline lookup yields CDR1 LGHDT and CDR2 YNNKEL (reference sequence). The CDR3 DNA reads as TGTGCCAGCAGCCAAGATTATGTGGATACGCAGTATTTT. It specifies CASSQDYVDTQYF.

The V and J genes are TRBV30 and TRBJ2-7, with TRBD1 identical over 9 bases. V shed 2 bases, J shed 6 bases, and the junction held 8 bases outside the gene matches. This CDR3 is 14 amino acids long. Germline lookup yields CDR1 GTSNPN and CDR2 SVGIG (reference sequence). The CDR3 region is CAWSTGGSHSEQYF. Here the CDR3 DNA reads TGTGCCTGGAGTACAGGGGGCAGTCATAGCGAGCAGTACTTC.

The chain employs TRBV4-1 and TRBJ2-3; TRBD2 matches 10 bases. CDR3 size: 18 residues. With 5 bases clipped from V and 2 bases from J, the junction kept 13 bases outside the gene matches. Germline CDR1 and CDR2: MGHRA and YSYEKL. CDR3 sequence reads: CASSGVHLAGGTTDTQYF. The DNA of the CDR3 is TGCGCCAGCAGCGGGGTCCATTTAGCGGGAGGTACCACAGATACGCAGTATTTT.

This clonotype was detected only a few times. The CDR3 sequence: CSARKGFDGYTF. In DNA form, the CDR3 reads TGCAGTGCTAGAAAGGGGTTTGATGGCTACACCTTC. The genes are TRBV20-1 and TRBJ1-2; D possibly corresponds to TRBD1 (5 bases). Germline loops: CDR1 DFQATT, CDR2 SNEGSKA (reference sequence). The CDR3 covers 12 residues. With 2 bases removed from V and 6 bases from J, the gap between germline ends came to 10 bases.

This clonotype occurred a few times. V and J are TRBV5-1 and TRBJ2-2, with 10 bases matching TRBD1. CDR3 size: 16 residues. Looked up from germline, CDR1 is SGHRS and CDR2 is YFSETQ. The J segment lost 7 bases and the V segment lost 1 base, leaving 7 bases of the junction unmatched. The CDR3 sequence is CASSLFGTGDGGELFF. The CDR3 DNA reads TGCGCCAGCAGCTTGTTCGGGACAGGGGATGGCGGGGAGCTGTTTTTT.

With regard to this clonotype: The junction and the germline gene differ at one end; a read error may be behind it. CDR3 protein: CASSFGGSGDTIYF. As DNA, the CDR3 is TGTGCCAGCAGTTTCGGAGGGTCTGGAGACACCATATATTTT. The rearrangement links TRBV12-3 or TRBV12-4 to TRBJ1-3; no clear D. This CDR3 region has 14 residues.

This clonotype was seen only a few times. V gene TRBV5-1 combines with J gene TRBJ1-1, with 8 bases fitting TRBD1. In germline, CDR1 is SGHRS, CDR2 YFSETQ. The V and J ends lost 5 bases and 2 bases, in that order; junction bases with no gene match: 11. The CDR3 has 16 amino acids. The CDR3: CASSYGQGWGNTEAFF. CDR3 nucleotide sequence: TGCGCCAGCAGTTACGGACAGGGCTGGGGAAACACTGAAGCTTTCTTT.

The V gene is TRBV30, the J gene TRBJ2-7; 13 nucleotides line up with TRBD2. From germline, CDR1 is GTSNPN and CDR2 SVGIG (reference sequence). The CDR3 runs to 18 residues. V was pared by 1 base and J by 5 bases, with 14 bases of the junction left unmatched. The CDR3 region has the DNA TGTGCCTGGAGTGGACTAGCGGGAGGCCTTAGCTTTGGCAACGAGCAGTACTTC. The encoded protein is CAWSGLAGGLSFGNEQYF.

This clonotype has ten or more counts. V usage is TRBV20-1 and J usage is TRBJ2-7; TRBD2 aligns across 8 bases. The CDR3 contains 13 residues. Germline CDR1 DFQATT, CDR2 SNEGSKA (reference sequence). V lost 4 bases to trimming and J lost 2 bases; unmatched junction nucleotides: 4. The CDR3 reads CSAMAGGAYEQYF. In nucleotides, the CDR3 is TGCAGTGCTATGGCGGGAGGCGCCTACGAGCAGTACTTC.

The rearrangement links TRBV12-3 or TRBV12-4 to TRBJ2-3; 8 nucleotides agree with TRBD2. CDR3 size: 15 residues. V trimming: 3 bases; J trimming: 2 bases; junction bases outside the gene matches: 4. The CDR3 reads CASSFTSGYTDTQYF. The CDR3 DNA follows: TGTGCCAGCAGTTTCACTAGCGGATACACAGATACGCAGTATTTT.

The V gene is TRBV4-2, the J gene TRBJ2-5; D is possibly TRBD2 (6 bases). The V gene lost 4 bases and the J gene lost 5 bases, with 17 bases spanning the gap. Germline assignment: CDR1 LGHNA and CDR2 YNFKEQ. The CDR3 is made up of 15 amino acids. The CDR3 protein is CASSPTSAGRETQYF. The CDR3 DNA follows: TGTGCCAGCAGCCCCACCTCAGCTGGGAGGGAGACCCAGTACTTC.

This chain links TRBV5-1 with TRBJ2-2, with 7 bases that match TRBD2. Germline CDR1 reads SGHRS; CDR2 reads YFSETQ. CDR3 length equals 15 residues. The ends lost 4 bases at V and 2 bases at J; junction bases unmatched: 5. The CDR3 is CASSTTSDNTGELFF. The CDR3 DNA reads TGCGCCAGCAGCACTACTAGCGACAACACCGGGGAGCTGTTTTTT. Complete variable domain (other parts from reference TRBV5-1 and TRBJ2-2): KAGVTQTPRYLIKTRGQQVTLSCSPISGHRSVSWYQQTPGQGLQFLFEYFSETQRNKGNFPGRFSGRQFSNSRSEMNVSTLELGDSALYLCASSTTSDNTGELFFGEGSRLTVL.

This clonotype was observed many times. V usage is TRBV6-1 and J usage is TRBJ1-2; D gene unclear. Trimming cost V 5 bases and J 6 bases, with 10 bases left between them. Germline CDR1 MNHNS, CDR2 SASEGT. The CDR3 is made up of 12 amino acids. CDR3: CASSSTPNGYTF. CDR3 DNA sequence: TGTGCCAGCAGTTCGACCCCTAATGGCTACACCTTC.

J is TRBJ2-3 and V is TRBV10-3; TRBD2 aligns across 11 bases. V shed 4 bases and J 3 bases; nucleotides not matched to a gene: 6. Per germline, CDR1 ENHRY and CDR2 SYGVKD. There are 16 residues in the CDR3. The CDR3 DNA follows: TGTGCCATCAGTGGTCCGGGACTAGCGGTGACAGATACGCAGTATTTT. As protein: CAISGPGLAVTDTQYF.

With respect to this clonotype: A much larger clone sits a single nucleotide away, making a read error possible. The chain has TRBV2 and TRBJ2-5, with TRBD1 as a possible D gene (6 bases). Germline V CDR1 and CDR2: SNHLY, FYNNEI. There are 15 residues in the CDR3. The CDR3 region is CAGSALGAGQETQYF. As DNA, the CDR3 is TGTGCCGGCAGTGCCTTGGGGGCGGGCCAAGAGACCCAGTACTTC.

The CDR3 region is CASSQASGSNEQFF. The CDR3 DNA is TGTGCCAGCAGCCAAGCGTCAGGGTCCAATGAGCAGTTCTTC. The chain combines TRBV3-1 with TRBJ2-1; tentatively, D is TRBD1 (5 bases). The CDR3 is 14 amino acids. Trimming removed 1 base from V and 6 bases from J, with 10 bases in between. In germline, CDR1 is LGHDT, CDR2 YNNKEL (reference sequence).

This clonotype was counted at least ten times. This chain joins TRBV12-3 or TRBV12-4 and TRBJ2-7; 8 nucleotides match TRBD1. After removal of 5 bases from V and 5 bases from J, the junction contained 5 bases not matched to a gene. This CDR3 has 13 amino acids. This CDR3 reads CASSPRTGHEQYF. CDR3 nucleotide sequence: TGTGCCAGCAGTCCTCGGACAGGGCACGAGCAGTACTTC.

This clonotype was observed a handful of times. The rearrangement links TRBV10-3 to TRBJ2-1; 8 nucleotides align to TRBD2. Germline values: CDR1 ENHRY, CDR2 SYGVKD. This CDR3 is 16 amino acids long. The trim removed 7 bases at V and 6 bases at J, leaving 14 bases unmatched. The DNA for the CDR3 is TGTGCCATCACCGAGGGGTCTAGCGGGCCCCGCAATGAGCAGTTCTTC. It specifies CAITEGSSGPRNEQFF.

This clonotype appeared many times. The chain recombines TRBV2 with TRBJ2-1; D is uncertain. The CDR3 is 15 residues long. V lost 2 bases and J lost 2, with 10 bases in between. The germline CDR1 and CDR2 sequences are SNHLY and FYNNEI. CDR3 amino acids: CASSEFAGAYNEQFF. The CDR3 region has the DNA TGTGCCAGCAGTGAATTTGCTGGCGCCTACAATGAGCAGTTCTTC.

Many counts were recorded for this clonotype. The chain's CDR3 is CASSLFGQGIANTGELFF. CDR3 coding DNA: TGTGCCAGCAGCTTATTTGGACAGGGGATCGCGAACACCGGGGAGCTGTTTTTT. The chain has TRBV13 and TRBJ2-2, with 9 bases fitting TRBD1. Trimming at V came to 2 bases and at J to 0 bases, leaving 7 bases not matched to a gene. This CDR3 has 18 amino acids. The germline CDR1 and CDR2 sequences are PRHDT and FYEKMQ (reference sequence).

This clonotype appeared a few times. This rearrangement joins TRBV13 to TRBJ1-1, with 9 bases identical to TRBD1. This CDR3 is built from 15 residues. Germline trimming cut 5 bases from V and 5 bases from J; bases unmatched to any gene: 9. The germline CDR1 and CDR2 sequences are PRHDT and FYEKMQ (reference sequence). The CDR3 sequence is CASSLWGTGKTEAFF. CDR3 nucleotide sequence: TGTGCCAGCAGCCTATGGGGGACAGGGAAAACTGAAGCTTTCTTT.

The chain joins TRBV3-1 to TRBJ1-5; D call uncertain. V was pared by 0 bases and J by 0 bases, with 3 bases between. This CDR3 spans 14 amino acids. Per germline, CDR1 LGHDT and CDR2 YNNKEL (reference sequence). The CDR3 is CASSQDSSNQPQHF. As DNA, the CDR3 is TGTGCCAGCAGCCAAGACAGTAGCAATCAGCCCCAGCATTTT.

In its sample, this clonotype was seen many times. The chain is built from TRBV28 and TRBJ2-5; 15 bases line up with TRBD2. V gave up 6 bases and J gave up 2 bases; unmatched junction bases: 4. Germline-derived CDR1 and CDR2 are MDHEN and SYDVKM. The CDR3 contains 16 residues. The CDR3 region has the DNA TGTGCCAGCAGGGGAGGACTAGCGGGAGGGCAAGAGACCCAGTACTTC. This gives the protein CASRGGLAGGQETQYF.

A word on this clonotype: A clone one base away is much larger, so this may be a read error. The chain recombines TRBV6-2 or TRBV6-3 with TRBJ1-1; unclear D gene. This CDR3 is built from 11 residues. The V end lost 7 bases, the J end lost 3 bases, and 6 bases lay between the germline ends. CDR1 MNHEY and CDR2 SVGEGT come from the germline V gene. The CDR3 sequence is CASTWYTEAFF. Written as DNA, the CDR3 is TGTGCCAGCACGTGGTACACTGAAGCTTTCTTT.